These 10 T cell receptor beta chains originate from one sample sequenced in a study of a mutant IDH1 vaccine in newly diagnosed glioma. This table comes from immunoSEQ multiplex PCR, and its TCRdb copy is limited to in-frame clones, with some not included. The table lists roughly 42,000 clones, approximately 85% of them singletons. As to time point: week 5, during vaccination. Doses consisted of 300 ug of mutant IDH1 20-mer peptide each, paired with topical imiquimod. No cognate antigen is known for these TCRs. The source material was PBMCs, sampled from a glioma patient whose treatment included an IDH1 peptide vaccine. These receptors were collected from a man aged 35-49 years with glioma.

This clone was detected only a few times. This chain uses TRBV29-1 with TRBJ1-1; a weak D match, TRBD1 (5 bases). Per the germline V gene, CDR1 is SQVTM and CDR2 is ANQGSEA. The CDR3 totals 12 residues. Between the trimmed V and J ends, which lost 3 bases and 9 bases, there was a span of 14 bases. The CDR3 DNA reads TGCAGCGTTGAGATGGGACCAACAAAAGCTTTCTTT. Amino acid sequence: CSVEMGPTKAFF.

This rearrangement joins TRBV6-5 to TRBJ1-1; no reliable D call. CDR3 size: 16 residues. Deletions cut 0 bases from V and 1 base from J, with 12 bases between. Germline V CDR1 and CDR2: MNHEY, SVGAGI. The CDR3: CASSYSNRAGNTEAFF. Here the CDR3 DNA reads TGTGCCAGCAGTTACTCGAATCGGGCAGGGAACACTGAAGCTTTCTTT.

This chain links TRBV7-2 with TRBJ1-1, with D perhaps matching TRBD1 (6 bases). CDR1 SGHTA and CDR2 FQGNSA come from the germline V gene. CDR3 length equals 14 residues. V lost 5 bases, J lost 1 base, and 11 bases lay in between. The CDR3 DNA follows: TGTGCCAGCAGCGCCGGGACACGGAACACTGAAGCTTTCTTT. This encodes CASSAGTRNTEAFF.

The chain joins TRBV5-4 to TRBJ2-7; D is perhaps TRBD1 or TRBD2 (5 bases each). Deletions cut 2 bases from V and 6 bases from J, with 15 bases between. The germline gives CDR1 SGHNT, CDR2 YYREEE (reference sequence). The CDR3 is 14 amino acids. CDR3 protein: CASSFKGDRLEQYF. In nucleotides, the CDR3 is TGTGCCAGCAGCTTCAAAGGGGACCGGCTCGAGCAGTACTTC.

The V call is TRBV5-4, the J call TRBJ2-3, with 9 bases aligning to TRBD2. Germline V lookup: CDR1 SGHNT, CDR2 YYREEE (reference sequence). The CDR3 has 14 amino acids. The V and J ends lost 3 bases and 4 bases, in that order; junction bases with no gene match: 3. The CDR3 protein is CASSSLAGADTQYF. The CDR3 DNA sequence: TGTGCCAGCAGCTCGTTAGCGGGAGCAGATACGCAGTATTTT.

V usage is TRBV5-6 and J usage is TRBJ2-3; 10 nucleotides align to TRBD2. There are 18 residues in the CDR3. Germline CDR1 is SGHDT and CDR2 is YYEEEE. With V trimmed by 5 bases and J by 7 bases, 19 bases remained unmatched. The CDR3 DNA sequence: TGTGCCAGCAGGTCCATCGGGACTAGCGTCCTCTTCGGGCATACGCAGTATTTT. Its protein product is CASRSIGTSVLFGHTQYF.

This sequence joins TRBV9 and TRBJ2-1, with 14 positions matching TRBD2. This CDR3 contains 16 residues. Losses at the gene ends were 3 bases for V and 7 bases for J; bases not matched to a gene: 6. Germline CDR1 reads SGDLS; CDR2 reads YYNGEE. CDR3 sequence (DNA): TGTGCCAGCAGCGCCACCGGGACTAGCGGGAGTAATGAGCAGTTCTTC. Amino acids: CASSATGTSGSNEQFF.

In its sample, this clone was seen a few times. V and J are TRBV7-3 and TRBJ2-6, with D possibly being TRBD2 (5 bases). V was shortened by 5 bases and J by 2 bases, with 10 bases between the two germline ends. CDR1 is SGHTA, CDR2 FQGTGA, per germline. This CDR3 comprises 15 residues. CDR3: CASSQTRAGANVLTF. The CDR3 coding sequence is TGTGCCAGCAGCCAAACGAGGGCTGGGGCCAACGTCCTGACTTTC.

This clone came up once. J is TRBJ2-5 and V is TRBV5-4; D uncertain. CDR3 length: 12 amino acids. The V gene lost 2 bases and the J gene lost 9 bases, with 11 bases spanning the gap. Per germline, CDR1 SGHNT and CDR2 YYREEE (reference sequence). The CDR3 loop is CASSFLMEPQYF. The CDR3 bases are TGTGCCAGCAGCTTTTTGATGGAACCCCAGTACTTC.

This chain uses TRBV4-2 with TRBJ2-3; D is uncertain. The CDR3 has 14 residues. Trimming shortened V by 6 bases and J by 6 bases, and 16 bases separated the two germline ends. Germline V gene lookup returns CDR1 LGHNA and CDR2 YNFKEQ. This CDR3 is CASSLSKRVDTQYF. CDR3 nucleotides: TGTGCCAGCAGTCTTTCAAAAAGGGTGGATACGCAGTATTTT.